This T cell receptor (beta chain) was recovered during a study (dated by TCRdb to between 2014 and 2016). In the study overall: The study tested whether tumor-infiltrating Tregs in breast cancer are recruited from blood Tregs or converted in situ from other CD4+ T cell subsets.

The CDR3 spans 12 residues, from the cysteine through the phenylalanine. Kept here is only the CDR3 DNA, which spans 36 bases and is read in frame from base 1. Trimming costs V 3 bases and J 2 bases, and their ends lie 5 bases apart. CDR1 ENHRY and CDR2 SYGVKD were looked up in the germline V gene. Notes on this clonotype: Its antigen is unknown. Base quality data are lacking; no much larger clone is found one base away.

Study-wide findings and limitations: The greatest overlap of tumor-infiltrating Treg TCR alpha and beta sequences was with tumor naive CD4+ T cells, followed next by blood naive CD4+ T cells. In terms of TCR gene usage, tumor memory CD4+ T cells clustered together with blood and lymph node memory CD4+ cells, as well as with lymph node naive CD4+ cells. The larger-cohort validation was restricted to a single TCR beta V-J rearrangement rather than whole repertoires.

CD4+CD45RO+CD25- cells were isolated as memory CD4+ T cells. Tregs, naive and memory CD4+ T cells from tumor, blood and ipsilateral draining lymph nodes of a handful of breast cancer patients underwent full-length TCR alpha and beta sequencing. Tumor tissue and lymph nodes from ipsilateral axillary dissection were perfused with PBS, minced and digested with collagenase I and hyaluronidase. Ficoll density gradient centrifugation was used to isolate mononuclear cells from lymph nodes or from over 40 ml of peripheral blood. A purity exceeding 90% was confirmed by FACS for the sorted cell populations. Full-length TCR variable regions were amplified by 5' RACE PCR with constant-region reverse primers, and semi-nested PCR with Nested Universal Primer A was subsequently performed. The ReliaPrep RNA Cell Miniprep System was used to extract total RNA, which was then reverse transcribed into 5'RACE-ready cDNA with the SMARTer RACE 5'/3' Kit. Multiplex adaptors were used to barcode full-length TCR alpha and beta libraries, and the barcoded libraries were sequenced on an Illumina MiSeq. On the authors' methods: For each of nine subset-tissue groups, sequencing data from the five patients were combined, and the groups were compared by unsupervised clustering of TCR gene usage. The Morisita-Horn index, with shared sequences weighted by their contribution to each repertoire, was used to calculate repertoire similarity. TCRdb took the public reads, trimmed them with fastp at Q25, ran MiXCR for clone calling and kept in-frame beta chains. Rows matching on CDR3 protein sequence are summarized as one entry with the most common DNA and genes. The V and J calls reflect TCRdb's pipeline rather than the authors' work. The sample table records about 43,000 distinct CDR3 sequences; less than 35% of these occur just once. Around 3.5% of the sample is in the top ten clones.

The TCR sequence derives from a female donor with breast cancer. The chain couples TRBV10-3 to TRBJ2-7; too little of a D gene remains to name it. The sequencing sample was made of memory CD4+ T cells sorted from a lymph node. In light of the paper, this sample's cell subset or site label describes: memory CD4+ T cells, CD4+CD45RO+CD25-. The sequence in DNA is TGTGCCATCAGTGAAACGGCCTACGAGCAGTACTTC. The translation is CAISETAYEQYF.